This passage covers 14 T cell receptor beta chains from one sample sequenced in a study of cytomegalovirus exposure and HLA in healthy donors. PCR employed 60 Vbeta and 13 Jbeta primers. The protocol was immunoSEQ multiplex PCR, while the TCRdb copy is restricted to in-frame clones and leaves out a portion. The repertoire holds approximately 210,000 clones, with about 87% as singletons. The sample taken for sequencing was PBMCs. Receptor source: a man under 40 in good health and CMV-seronegative.

The gene calls are TRBV6-5 and TRBJ1-2; TRBD1 agrees at 8 bases. Per the germline V gene, CDR1 is MNHEY and CDR2 is SVGAGI. V shed 5 bases and J 5 bases; nucleotides not matched to a gene: 7. The CDR3 totals 14 residues. The CDR3: CASSPGTGVYGYTF. The CDR3 DNA reads as TGTGCCAGCAGTCCCGGGACAGGAGTTTATGGCTACACCTTC.

This clone was recorded only once. The CDR3 DNA follows: TGTGCCAGCAGCGGAAAGTCGGGGACCGGGGAGCTGTTTTTT. This codes for CASSGKSGTGELFF. The chain has TRBV7-9 and TRBJ2-2; a weak D match, TRBD2 (5 bases). CDR1 and CDR2 (germline): SEHNR, FQNEAQ (reference sequence). The CDR3 is made up of 14 amino acids. V lost 5 bases and J 5 bases, leaving 12 bases between the germline ends.

A single count supports this clone. The chain links TRBV27 to TRBJ2-3; TRBD2 matches 10 bases. This CDR3 has 15 residues. CDR1 is MNHEY and CDR2 is SMNVEV in the germline V gene (reference sequence). V lost 4 bases and J lost 5; bases outside the gene matches: 6. The CDR3 region is CASSSPRTSGDTQYF. The DNA for the CDR3 is TGTGCCAGCAGTTCCCCCCGGACTAGCGGAGATACGCAGTATTTT.

The rearrangement uses TRBV10-3 and TRBJ2-7; the match to TRBD1 covers 10 bases. The ends lost 6 bases at V and 3 bases at J; junction bases unmatched: 5. Per the germline V gene, CDR1 is ENHRY and CDR2 is SYGVKD. This CDR3 contains 14 residues. The CDR3 spells CAISPGTGDYEQYF. Written as DNA, the CDR3 is TGTGCCATCAGCCCCGGGACAGGGGACTACGAGCAGTACTTC.

The gene calls are TRBV7-2 and TRBJ2-7; 9 bases align to TRBD1. Trimming at V came to 5 bases and at J to 5 bases, leaving 13 bases not matched to a gene. Germline V gene sequence: CDR1 SGHTA, CDR2 FQGNSA. This CDR3 is 16 amino acids long. The CDR3 DNA sequence: TGTGCCAGCAGCAAGGGGCCCCGGGACAGGGTCCACGAGCAGTACTTC. This encodes CASSKGPRDRVHEQYF.

The chain carries TRBV7-6 and TRBJ2-1, with 14 bases that match TRBD2. Germline V gene lookup returns CDR1 SGHVS and CDR2 FNYEAQ. The CDR3 sequence is 16 residues long. After removal of 5 bases from V and 7 bases from J, the junction contained 7 bases not matched to a gene. The CDR3 coding sequence is TGTGCCAGCAGCCCCGGACTAGCGGGGGGTCAGAATGAGCAGTTCTTC. Amino acid sequence: CASSPGLAGGQNEQFF.

The gene calls are TRBV5-1 and TRBJ2-3; TRBD2 agrees at 8 bases. The CDR3 runs 15 residues. Germline CDR1 reads SGHRS; CDR2 reads YFSETQ. V lost 0 bases and J lost 5; bases outside the gene matches: 5. The CDR3 DNA is TGCGCCAGCAGCTTGGAAGCGGGGGCCCAAGATACGCAGTATTTT. Protein product: CASSLEAGAQDTQYF.

The chain couples TRBV5-5 to TRBJ2-4; 8 nucleotides line up with TRBD1. The V and J ends lost 4 bases and 6 bases, in that order; junction bases with no gene match: 9. Germline CDR1 is SGHKS and CDR2 is YYEKEE (reference sequence). The CDR3 sequence is 15 residues long. CDR3 sequence reads: CASSKDRGSLNIQYF. The CDR3 coding sequence is TGTGCCAGCAGCAAAGACAGGGGTTCTTTAAACATTCAGTACTTC.

This clone was counted once. The rearrangement links TRBV7-9 to TRBJ2-7; 9 nucleotides agree with TRBD1. Looked up from germline, CDR1 is SEHNR and CDR2 is FQNEAQ (reference sequence). CDR3 length: 15 amino acids. V trimming: 5 bases; J trimming: 4 bases; junction bases outside the gene matches: 9. CDR3 bases: TGTGCCAGCAGCCCGAGTACAGGGGGCTGGTACGAGCAGTACTTC. Its translation is CASSPSTGGWYEQYF. Full variable domain (outside the CDR3, taken from reference TRBV7-9 and TRBJ2-7): DTGVSQNPRHKITKRGQNVTFRCDPISEHNRLYWYRQTLGQGPEFLTYFQNEAQLEKSRLLSDRFSAERPKGSFSTLEIQRTEQGDSAMYLCASSPSTGGWYEQYFGPGTRLTVT.

The chain is built from TRBV5-4 and TRBJ2-1, with TRBD1 matching over 9 bases. Germline V gene data show CDR1 as SGHNT and CDR2 as YYREEE (reference sequence). V shed 2 bases, J shed 9 bases, and the junction held 3 bases outside the gene matches. The CDR3 runs to 13 residues. CDR3 region: CASSFTGGGEQFF. The CDR3, as DNA: TGTGCCAGCAGCTTCACAGGGGGCGGTGAGCAGTTCTTC.

This clone was found once. The genes are TRBV18 and TRBJ1-2, with TRBD1 matching 7 bases. This CDR3 has 14 amino acids. CDR1 and CDR2 from the germline V gene are KGHSH and LQKENI. After removal of 6 bases from V and 3 bases from J, the junction contained 7 bases not matched to a gene. CDR3 sequence reads: CASSRAGGDYGYTF. DNA of the CDR3: TGTGCCAGCTCGAGGGCAGGGGGAGACTATGGCTACACCTTC.

The chain joins TRBV20-1 to TRBJ2-3; no firm D call. The V end lost 8 bases, the J end lost 2 bases, and 8 bases lay between the germline ends. Germline lookup yields CDR1 DFQATT and CDR2 SNEGSKA (reference sequence). This CDR3 comprises 11 residues. CDR3 nucleotide sequence: TGCAGTCCTACGGTCACAGATACGCAGTATTTT. As protein: CSPTVTDTQYF.

This chain links TRBV5-1 with TRBJ2-7; 7 bases line up with TRBD1. Germline trimming cut 2 bases from V and 6 bases from J; bases unmatched to any gene: 8. CDR1 and CDR2 from the germline V gene are SGHRS and YFSETQ. The CDR3 covers 14 residues. Written as DNA, the CDR3 is TGCGCCAGCAGCTTACTCCGGGACAGAGGCGAGCAGTACTTC. It encodes CASSLLRDRGEQYF.

The chain employs TRBV13 and TRBJ2-3; D is ambiguous. The CDR3 is 11 amino acids. V shed 5 bases and J shed 3 bases, with 3 bases lying between them. Germline assignment: CDR1 PRHDT and CDR2 FYEKMQ (reference sequence). For the CDR3, the DNA is TGTGCCAGCAGCCCAACAGATACGCAGTATTTT. Translating gives CASSPTDTQYF.